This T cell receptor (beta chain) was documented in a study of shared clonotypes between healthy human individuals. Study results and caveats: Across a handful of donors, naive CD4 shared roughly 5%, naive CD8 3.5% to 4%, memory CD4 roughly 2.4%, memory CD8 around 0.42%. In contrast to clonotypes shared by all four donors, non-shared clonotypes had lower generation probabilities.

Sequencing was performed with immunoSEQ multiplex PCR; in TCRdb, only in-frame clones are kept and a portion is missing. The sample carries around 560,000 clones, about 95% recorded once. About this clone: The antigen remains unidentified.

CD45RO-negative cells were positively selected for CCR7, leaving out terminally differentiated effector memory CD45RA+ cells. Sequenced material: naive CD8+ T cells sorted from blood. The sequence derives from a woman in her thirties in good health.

The CDR3 DNA sequence: TGTGCCAGCAGTTACTCGGGGGACGGGAACACTGAAGCTTTCTTT. Amino acids: CASSYSGDGNTEAFF. The chain is built from TRBV6-5 and TRBJ1-1; a possible D gene is TRBD1 (5 bases). The germline V gene has CDR1 MNHEY and CDR2 SVGAGI. Trimming stripped 0 bases from V and 1 base from J, with 9 bases between. There are 15 residues in the CDR3.